The clone carrying this TCR beta chain was seen a handful of times. TCRdb processed the RT-PCR reads anew with MiXCR; each CDR3 protein has one entry. The sample lists about 620,000 distinct CDR3 sequences; around 11% were seen once. This record belongs to a study of response to subunit inactivated influenza vaccine. The CDR3 spans 15 residues. The ends were cut back, 6 bases at V and 8 bases at J, with 17 bases in the middle. Germline assignment: CDR1 SNHLY and CDR2 FYNNEI. The same sample was also studied in work on T cells expressing NK-cell markers. This second report adds: TCR beta libraries carry UMIs added by 5'RACE template switching. Seven HCMV-seropositive donors and one seronegative donor made up the eight sequenced donors. Also leading the CD3+CD56-NKG2C+ fraction in a few donors were these clonotypes.

This clonotype originated in a man aged 45 to 65 who received an inactivated influenza vaccine. The material sequenced was PBMCs from blood, taken on the day of vaccination. The chain employs TRBV2 and TRBJ1-6; no reliable D call. The CDR3 region is CASSPRWMSDSPLHF. CDR3 sequence (DNA): TGTGCCAGCAGCCCCCGATGGATGTCGGATTCACCCCTCCACTTT.